Below, 32 T cell receptor beta chains from the same sample are listed, as sequenced in a study of CD8 T cells in ankylosing spondylitis. TCRdb redid the calling of the 5' RACE reads with MiXCR, one entry per CDR3 protein. The table records about 39,000 distinct CDR3 sequences, about 3% of them present only once. The sample consisted of blood, either unsorted or a sorted T cell fraction (not recorded which). The receptors stem from a male donor with ankylosing spondylitis or in good health (not recorded which).

This clonotype showed up many times. The V and J genes are TRBV9 and TRBJ2-1; unclear D gene. The CDR3 contains 14 residues. In germline, CDR1 is SGDLS, CDR2 YYNGEE. With 0 bases removed from V and 3 bases from J, the gap between germline ends came to 7 bases. CDR3 residues: CASSVGIIYNEQFF. The CDR3 bases are TGTGCCAGCAGCGTAGGGATAATCTACAATGAGCAGTTCTTC.

The sample holds many counts of this clonotype. The chain combines TRBV9 with TRBJ2-1; perhaps TRBD1 as D (5 bases). This CDR3 is 14 amino acids long. CDR1 is SGDLS and CDR2 is YYNGEE in the germline V gene. Deletions cut 0 bases from V and 9 bases from J, with 13 bases between. CDR3: CASSVADTKGEQFF. CDR3 nucleotides: TGTGCCAGCAGCGTAGCGGACACGAAGGGTGAGCAGTTCTTC.

This clonotype was counted at least ten times. V is TRBV9 and J is TRBJ2-3; possible D gene TRBD1, 6 bases. The CDR3 is made up of 15 amino acids. CDR1 and CDR2 from the germline V gene are SGDLS and YYNGEE. Trimming took off 5 bases at V and 1 base at J, with 14 bases between the two ends. In DNA form, the CDR3 reads TGTGCCAGCAGTCCAGAGGGGGATCGCACAGATACGCAGTATTTT. Translation: CASSPEGDRTDTQYF.

At least ten counts were recorded for this clonotype. The genes are TRBV9 and TRBJ2-3; TRBD2 matches 10 bases. This CDR3 has 14 amino acids. The ends lost 0 bases at V and 11 bases at J; junction bases unmatched: 6. The V gene's germline CDR1 is SGDLS and CDR2 YYNGEE. CDR3 nucleotide sequence: TGTGCCAGCAGCGTAGGAGAGCGGGAGGGACAGCAGTATTTT. It encodes CASSVGEREGQQYF. Complete variable domain (other parts from reference TRBV9 and TRBJ2-3): DSGVTQTPKHLITATGQRVTLRCSPRSGDLSVYWYQQSLDQGLQFLIQYYNGEERAKGNILERFSAQQFPDLHSELNLSSLELGDSALYFCASSVGEREGQQYFGPGTRLTVL.

At least ten counts were recorded for this clonotype. This sequence joins TRBV9 and TRBJ2-1; 11 positions agree with TRBD2. J lost 7 bases, V lost 3 bases, and 9 bases had no gene match. CDR1 and CDR2 (germline): SGDLS, YYNGEE. The CDR3 is made up of 16 amino acids. The CDR3 region has the DNA TGTGCCAGCAGCGCAGTAGCGGGAGGGCCTGGGAATGAGCAGTTCTTC. Translated: CASSAVAGGPGNEQFF.

This clonotype showed up many times. V usage is TRBV9 and J usage is TRBJ2-2; 9 bases map to TRBD2. Germline values: CDR1 SGDLS, CDR2 YYNGEE. J gave up 4 bases and V 2 bases, and 6 bases lay outside the gene matches. The CDR3 has 16 amino acids. CDR3: CASSVASGILTGELFF. The CDR3 nucleotides are TGTGCCAGCAGCGTGGCTAGCGGGATCCTCACCGGGGAGCTGTTTTTT.

This clonotype was seen many times. The rearrangement uses TRBV9 and TRBJ2-3; 9 nucleotides agree with TRBD2. The CDR3 spans 15 residues. Losses at the gene ends were 6 bases for V and 4 bases for J; bases not matched to a gene: 9. Germline-derived CDR1 and CDR2 are SGDLS and YYNGEE. This CDR3 is CASTSGGRAPDTQYF. CDR3 nucleotide sequence: TGTGCCAGCACCTCCGGCGGGAGGGCCCCAGATACGCAGTATTTT.

Many counts were recorded for this clonotype. V is TRBV9 and J is TRBJ2-2, with 8 bases that match TRBD1. From germline, CDR1 is SGDLS and CDR2 YYNGEE. V was clipped by 3 bases and J by 5 bases; unmatched bases: 6. The length of the CDR3 is 15 residues. CDR3 sequence (DNA): TGTGCCAGCAGCGCCGCAGGGGGCAAAACCGGGGAGCTGTTTTTT. Its protein product is CASSAAGGKTGELFF.

Ten or more counts support this clonotype. The V call is TRBV9, the J call TRBJ2-1; 10 nucleotides agree with TRBD1. The V segment lost 3 bases and the J segment 6 bases; nucleotides outside the gene matches: 6. The germline V gene has CDR1 SGDLS and CDR2 YYNGEE. CDR3 length equals 15 residues. CDR3 DNA: TGTGCCAGCAGCGCCCGGGACAGGGGAGGCAATGAGCAGTTCTTC. Its translation is CASSARDRGGNEQFF.

This clonotype appeared many times. The chain uses TRBV9 and TRBJ2-5, with a tentative D call TRBD1 (6 bases). V lost 0 bases and J lost 2, with 11 bases in between. The germline V gene has CDR1 SGDLS and CDR2 YYNGEE. This CDR3 region has 15 residues. For the CDR3, the DNA is TGTGCCAGCAGCGTAGCAGGGGCGGCGCAAGAGACCCAGTACTTC. Amino acids: CASSVAGAAQETQYF.

This clonotype came up many times. The gene calls are TRBV9 and TRBJ1-2; 10 positions match TRBD1. Germline CDR1 and CDR2: SGDLS and YYNGEE. CDR3 size: 12 residues. V lost 4 bases to trimming and J lost 8 bases; unmatched junction nucleotides: 2. The DNA of the CDR3 is TGTGCCAGCAGCCGGGACAGGGGAGGCTACACCTTC. Translated: CASSRDRGGYTF.

This clonotype has at least ten counts. The chain couples TRBV9 to TRBJ1-2, with 10 nucleotides matching TRBD1. Unmatched junction bases numbered 2, after V lost 0 bases and J lost 3 bases. This CDR3 is built from 15 residues. Germline V gene lookup returns CDR1 SGDLS and CDR2 YYNGEE. CDR3 sequence: CASSVADRGDYGYTF. The DNA of the CDR3 is TGTGCCAGCAGCGTAGCGGACAGGGGGGACTATGGCTACACCTTC.

This clonotype was counted many times. The chain combines TRBV9 with TRBJ2-7, with 7 nucleotides matching TRBD2. Germline V gives CDR1 SGDLS, CDR2 YYNGEE. This CDR3 is 11 amino acids long. CDR3 DNA: TGTGCCAGCAGCGCCCCCGCGACTAGCATCGTC. Its protein product is CASSAPATSIV.

This clonotype came up many times. This rearrangement joins TRBV9 to TRBJ2-2; possible D gene TRBD2, 7 bases. Trimming removed 5 bases from V and 6 bases from J, with 20 bases in between. The CDR3 totals 16 residues. Looked up from germline, CDR1 is SGDLS and CDR2 is YYNGEE. The CDR3 sequence is CASSLRGGMEAGELFF. The CDR3 nucleotides are TGTGCCAGCAGTCTAAGGGGGGGCATGGAGGCCGGGGAGCTGTTTTTT.

In this sample, this clonotype turned up many times. V and J are TRBV9 and TRBJ2-6; D unresolved. V lost 0 bases, J lost 3 bases, and 4 bases lay in between. CDR3 length: 14 amino acids. CDR1 SGDLS and CDR2 YYNGEE come from the germline V gene. The CDR3 region has the DNA TGTGCCAGCAGCGTAGGTGTTGGGGCCAACGTCCTGACTTTC. Translated: CASSVGVGANVLTF.

This clonotype was found many times. The rearrangement joins TRBV9 to TRBJ2-3; D gene uncertain. The germline V and J ends were trimmed by 1 base and 6 bases, with 12 bases remaining between them. CDR3 size: 14 residues. Looked up from germline, CDR1 is SGDLS and CDR2 is YYNGEE. Written as DNA, the CDR3 is TGTGCCAGCAGCGTACTTCCGGCGGCGGATACGCAGTATTTT. Amino acid sequence: CASSVLPAADTQYF.

This clonotype was seen at least ten times. This rearrangement joins TRBV9 to TRBJ2-6; D call uncertain. V was trimmed by 0 bases and J by 3 bases, leaving 1 base between them. The CDR3 is 13 amino acids. From germline, CDR1 is SGDLS and CDR2 YYNGEE. Here the CDR3 reads CASSVDGANVLTF. The CDR3 region has the DNA TGTGCCAGCAGCGTAGATGGGGCCAACGTCCTGACTTTC. The variable domain in full, completed from reference TRBV9 and TRBJ2-6, reads DSGVTQTPKHLITATGQRVTLRCSPRSGDLSVYWYQQSLDQGLQFLIQYYNGEERAKGNILERFSAQQFPDLHSELNLSSLELGDSALYFCASSVDGANVLTFGAGSRLTVL.

This clonotype was detected many times. V and J are TRBV9 and TRBJ2-5; unclear D gene. V dropped 3 bases and J dropped 2 bases, with 8 bases sitting between them. Germline CDR1 SGDLS, CDR2 YYNGEE. The CDR3 has 13 amino acids. The CDR3 is CASSGAPQETQYF. The DNA for the CDR3 is TGTGCCAGCAGCGGTGCCCCTCAAGAGACCCAGTACTTC.

This clonotype occurred many times. This chain joins TRBV9 and TRBJ2-4; D possibly corresponds to TRBD1 (6 bases). In germline, CDR1 is SGDLS, CDR2 YYNGEE. Deletions cut 0 bases from V and 3 bases from J, with 16 bases between. The CDR3 loop spans 17 amino acids. CDR3 loop: CASSVAPGGGIKNIQYF. DNA for the CDR3: TGTGCCAGCAGCGTAGCCCCTGGTGGGGGCATCAAAAACATTCAGTACTTC.

This clonotype was observed many times. The V gene is TRBV9, the J gene TRBJ2-5; D gene ambiguous. V lost 0 bases, J lost 2 bases, and 5 bases lay in between. The CDR3 consists of 13 residues. Germline V gives CDR1 SGDLS, CDR2 YYNGEE. The DNA of the CDR3 is TGTGCCAGCAGCGTAGGACCACAAGAGACCCAGTACTTC. It encodes CASSVGPQETQYF. Filled out from reference TRBV9 and TRBJ2-5, the complete variable domain reads DSGVTQTPKHLITATGQRVTLRCSPRSGDLSVYWYQQSLDQGLQFLIQYYNGEERAKGNILERFSAQQFPDLHSELNLSSLELGDSALYFCASSVGPQETQYFGPGTRLLVL.

This clonotype was counted many times. The chain recombines TRBV9 with TRBJ1-1; a possible D gene is TRBD1 (5 bases). Trimming removed 0 bases from V and 5 bases from J, with 11 bases in between. This CDR3 spans 14 amino acids. Germline CDR1 is SGDLS and CDR2 is YYNGEE. This CDR3 reads CASSVGGVGTEAFF. The CDR3 coding sequence is TGTGCCAGCAGCGTAGGAGGGGTCGGGACTGAAGCTTTCTTT. Supplemented by reference TRBV9 and TRBJ1-1, the full variable domain reads DSGVTQTPKHLITATGQRVTLRCSPRSGDLSVYWYQQSLDQGLQFLIQYYNGEERAKGNILERFSAQQFPDLHSELNLSSLELGDSALYFCASSVGGVGTEAFFGQGTRLTVV.

This clonotype has a count of ten or more. The chain has TRBV9 and TRBJ2-1; TRBD2 might be the D (6 bases). V dropped 4 bases and J dropped 4 bases, with 12 bases sitting between them. The CDR3 loop spans 14 amino acids. The germline gives CDR1 SGDLS, CDR2 YYNGEE. CDR3 amino acids: CASSLSGAYNEQFF. Here the CDR3 DNA reads TGTGCCAGCAGCCTTAGCGGAGCTTACAATGAGCAGTTCTTC.

The sample holds many counts of this clonotype. The chain links TRBV9 to TRBJ2-3, with D possibly matching TRBD1 (7 bases). Trimming shortened V by 4 bases and J by 1 base, and 13 bases separated the two germline ends. Looked up from germline, CDR1 is SGDLS and CDR2 is YYNGEE. The CDR3 is made up of 15 amino acids. This chain's CDR3 is CASSLQGGGTDTQYF. The CDR3 nucleotides are TGTGCCAGCAGCCTCCAGGGGGGCGGCACAGATACGCAGTATTTT.

In its sample, this clonotype was seen many times. The chain employs TRBV9 and TRBJ2-2; TRBD2 matches 10 bases. The CDR3 extends over 19 amino acids. Germline V gene lookup returns CDR1 SGDLS and CDR2 YYNGEE. V gave up 0 bases and J gave up 4 bases; unmatched junction bases: 12. CDR3 residues: CASSVVASGSPGGTGELFF. DNA of the CDR3: TGTGCCAGCAGCGTAGTGGCTAGCGGGAGTCCAGGGGGCACCGGGGAGCTGTTTTTT.

This clonotype was observed at least ten times. The chain carries TRBV9 and TRBJ2-3; 7 nucleotides align to TRBD2. Losses at the gene ends were 2 bases for V and 3 bases for J; bases not matched to a gene: 6. CDR1 is SGDLS and CDR2 is YYNGEE in the germline V gene. This CDR3 has 15 residues. This CDR3 is CASSVQAGRTDTQYF. As DNA, the CDR3 is TGTGCCAGCAGCGTCCAAGCGGGAAGGACAGATACGCAGTATTTT. The whole variable domain, filled in from reference TRBV9 and TRBJ2-3, reads DSGVTQTPKHLITATGQRVTLRCSPRSGDLSVYWYQQSLDQGLQFLIQYYNGEERAKGNILERFSAQQFPDLHSELNLSSLELGDSALYFCASSVQAGRTDTQYFGPGTRLTVL.

This clonotype has ten or more counts. The chain has TRBV9 and TRBJ2-3; TRBD2 matches at 8 bases. The germline CDR1 and CDR2 sequences are SGDLS and YYNGEE. CDR3 length equals 15 residues. V lost 4 bases to trimming and J lost 2 bases; unmatched junction nucleotides: 6. CDR3 loop: CASSRLATFTDTQYF. The DNA for the CDR3 is TGTGCCAGCAGCAGACTAGCGACCTTCACAGATACGCAGTATTTT. The full variable domain, its missing parts supplied by reference TRBV9 and TRBJ2-3, is DSGVTQTPKHLITATGQRVTLRCSPRSGDLSVYWYQQSLDQGLQFLIQYYNGEERAKGNILERFSAQQFPDLHSELNLSSLELGDSALYFCASSRLATFTDTQYFGPGTRLTVL.

This clonotype appeared many times. This sequence joins TRBV9 and TRBJ1-1; D is ambiguous. Between the trimmed V and J ends, which lost 5 bases and 4 bases, there was a span of 12 bases. This CDR3 contains 13 residues. CDR1 is SGDLS, CDR2 YYNGEE, per germline. CDR3 bases: TGTGCCAGCAGTTTATTTTCCTCCACTGAAGCTTTCTTT. It is translated as CASSLFSSTEAFF. The complete variable domain, with remaining parts taken from reference TRBV9 and TRBJ1-1, reads DSGVTQTPKHLITATGQRVTLRCSPRSGDLSVYWYQQSLDQGLQFLIQYYNGEERAKGNILERFSAQQFPDLHSELNLSSLELGDSALYFCASSLFSSTEAFFGQGTRLTVV.

This clonotype was seen many times. The chain links TRBV9 to TRBJ2-2, with D unresolved. V shed 0 bases and J shed 7 bases, with 10 bases lying between them. Germline V gene sequence: CDR1 SGDLS, CDR2 YYNGEE. The CDR3 totals 14 residues. In nucleotides, the CDR3 is TGTGCCAGCAGCGTAGAAGGTTTCGGCGGGGAGCTGTTTTTT. Its translation is CASSVEGFGGELFF.

This clonotype has at least ten counts. The chain has TRBV9 and TRBJ2-5; TRBD2 matches 13 bases. Trimming took 0 bases from V and 5 from J; bases not matched to a gene: 10. This CDR3 spans 18 amino acids. CDR1 SGDLS and CDR2 YYNGEE come from the germline V gene. The CDR3 sequence is CASSVATGTSGVQETQYF. The CDR3 DNA sequence: TGTGCCAGCAGCGTAGCTACGGGGACTAGCGGGGTCCAGGAGACCCAGTACTTC.

This clonotype was picked up many times. The rearrangement joins TRBV9 to TRBJ2-5, with 9 bases identical to TRBD2. Germline lookup yields CDR1 SGDLS and CDR2 YYNGEE. This CDR3 has 14 residues. The V and J ends lost 0 bases and 4 bases, in that order; junction bases with no gene match: 1. Here the CDR3 DNA reads TGTGCCAGCAGCGTAGAGACTAGCGGAGAGACCCAGTACTTC. Translated, it gives CASSVETSGETQYF.

The table lists this clonotype with many counts. V gene TRBV9 combines with J gene TRBJ2-1; 12 bases are a match to TRBD2. Germline V gene lookup returns CDR1 SGDLS and CDR2 YYNGEE. The CDR3 is made up of 16 amino acids. The V and J ends lost 3 bases and 6 bases, in that order; junction bases with no gene match: 7. The DNA for the CDR3 is TGTGCCAGCAGCGCCCCGACTAGCGGGAGCGTCAATGAGCAGTTCTTC. Its protein product is CASSAPTSGSVNEQFF.

This clonotype was seen at least ten times. V and J are TRBV9 and TRBJ2-2; TRBD2 matches at 7 bases. CDR1 and CDR2 from the germline V gene are SGDLS and YYNGEE. The CDR3 length is 17 residues. The V gene end was trimmed by 4 bases and the J gene end by 1 base; junction bases not matched to a gene: 10. CDR3 sequence: CASSPPGLGLNTGELFF. The CDR3 DNA sequence: TGTGCCAGCAGCCCCCCCGGACTAGGGTTGAACACCGGGGAGCTGTTTTTT.